Each of the 5 T cell receptor beta chains below was sequenced from the same sample in a study of blood T cell repertoires in COVID-19 (dated by TCRdb to about 2020). Library preparation was by the immunoSEQ multiplex PCR assay. TCRdb re-hosts the immuneACCESS table, in-frame sequences only. Its copies lack some clones; in the studies checked, an unresolved V gene accounts for under half of them, and the cause for the rest is not known. The table for this sample lists more than 300,000 clones; 89% of them were counted only once. The top ten hold under 7.5% of the sample. Sequences were obtained from peripheral blood. The receptors were sampled from a man aged 18 to 30 who had recovered from COVID-19.

This chain links TRBV5-1 with TRBJ1-1; D is undetermined. Trimming left V 0 bases short and J 1 base short, with 10 bases between. Per the germline V gene, CDR1 is SGHRS and CDR2 is YFSETQ. This CDR3 is 15 amino acids long. Here the CDR3 reads CASSLAQVKNTEAFF. In DNA, the CDR3 is TGCGCCAGCAGCTTGGCGCAGGTCAAGAACACTGAAGCTTTCTTT.

The chain uses TRBV25-1 and TRBJ1-2, with 10 bases aligning to TRBD1. The CDR3 extends over 16 amino acids. Germline V gene lookup returns CDR1 MGHDK and CDR2 SYGVNS. Losses at the gene ends were 4 bases for V and 3 bases for J; bases not matched to a gene: 8. CDR3 in amino acids: CASSAYSGTGDYGYTF. The CDR3 coding sequence is TGTGCCAGCAGTGCCTATTCCGGGACAGGGGACTATGGCTACACCTTC.

The genes are TRBV18 and TRBJ2-1, with 7 bases matching TRBD2. The CDR3 spans 16 residues. Germline-derived CDR1 and CDR2 are KGHSH and LQKENI. The V and J ends lost 0 bases and 10 bases, in that order; junction bases with no gene match: 12. The CDR3: CASSPPSVAGYTEQFF. CDR3 sequence (DNA): TGTGCCAGCTCACCACCGTCGGTAGCGGGCTACACCGAGCAGTTCTTC.

CDR3 nucleotide sequence: TGTGCCAGCTCACTTATTTGGACTAGCGGGAGAGTTCTAGCCAAAAACATTCAGTACTTC. Translating gives CASSLIWTSGRVLAKNIQYF. The chain uses TRBV18 and TRBJ2-4; 13 bases align to TRBD2. CDR3 length: 20 residues. Germline lookup yields CDR1 KGHSH and CDR2 LQKENI. V lost 4 bases and J lost 0; bases outside the gene matches: 12.

The chain links TRBV7-3 to TRBJ1-1; possibly TRBD1 for D (6 bases). CDR1 is SGHTA and CDR2 is FQGTGA in the germline V gene. The CDR3 contains 13 residues. Trimming stripped 5 bases from V and 6 bases from J, with 13 bases between. CDR3 coding DNA: TGTGCCAGCAGCCTTGGGAAGGGGGCTGAAGCTTTCTTT. Its translation is CASSLGKGAEAFF.